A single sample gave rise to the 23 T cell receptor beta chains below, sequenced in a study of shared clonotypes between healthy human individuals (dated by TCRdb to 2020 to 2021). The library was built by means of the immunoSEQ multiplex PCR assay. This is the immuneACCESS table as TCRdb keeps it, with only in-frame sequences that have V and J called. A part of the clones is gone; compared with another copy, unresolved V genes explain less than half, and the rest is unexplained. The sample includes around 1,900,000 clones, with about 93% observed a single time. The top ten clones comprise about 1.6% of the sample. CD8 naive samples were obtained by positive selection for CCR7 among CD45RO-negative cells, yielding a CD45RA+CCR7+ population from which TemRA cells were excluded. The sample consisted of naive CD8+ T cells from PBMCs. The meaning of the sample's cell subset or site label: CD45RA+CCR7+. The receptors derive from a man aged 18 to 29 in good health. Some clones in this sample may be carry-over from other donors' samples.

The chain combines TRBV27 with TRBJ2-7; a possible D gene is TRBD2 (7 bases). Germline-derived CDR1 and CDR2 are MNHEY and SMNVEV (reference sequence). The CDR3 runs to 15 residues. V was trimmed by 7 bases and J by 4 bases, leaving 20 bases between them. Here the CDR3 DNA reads TGTGCCAGCACCGCCCGGGGGGCGGACCATTACGAGCAGTACTTC. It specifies CASTARGADHYEQYF.

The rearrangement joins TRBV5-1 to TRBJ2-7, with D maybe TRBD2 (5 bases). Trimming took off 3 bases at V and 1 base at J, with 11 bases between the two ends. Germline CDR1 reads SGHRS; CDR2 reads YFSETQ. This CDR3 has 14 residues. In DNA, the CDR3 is TGCGCCAGCAGCTGGGGTGGGGAGTCCTACGAGCAGTACTTC. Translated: CASSWGGESYEQYF.

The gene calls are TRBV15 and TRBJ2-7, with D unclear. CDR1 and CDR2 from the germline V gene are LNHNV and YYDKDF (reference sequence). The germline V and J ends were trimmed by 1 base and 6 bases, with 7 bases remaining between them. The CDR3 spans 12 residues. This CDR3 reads CATSRGTAEQYF. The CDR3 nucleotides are TGTGCCACCAGCAGAGGTACAGCCGAGCAGTACTTC.

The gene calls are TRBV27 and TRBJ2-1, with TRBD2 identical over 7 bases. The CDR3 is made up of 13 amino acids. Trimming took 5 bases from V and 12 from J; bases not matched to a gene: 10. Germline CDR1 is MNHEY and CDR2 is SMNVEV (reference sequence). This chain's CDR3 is CASSPVTGGLQFF. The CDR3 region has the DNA TGTGCCAGCAGTCCCGTGACGGGAGGTCTGCAGTTCTTC.

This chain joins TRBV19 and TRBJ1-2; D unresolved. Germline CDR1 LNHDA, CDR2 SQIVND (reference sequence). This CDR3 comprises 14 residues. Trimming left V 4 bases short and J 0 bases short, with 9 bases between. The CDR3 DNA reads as TGTGCCAGTAGTACTCACGGCACTAACTATGGCTACACCTTC. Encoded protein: CASSTHGTNYGYTF.

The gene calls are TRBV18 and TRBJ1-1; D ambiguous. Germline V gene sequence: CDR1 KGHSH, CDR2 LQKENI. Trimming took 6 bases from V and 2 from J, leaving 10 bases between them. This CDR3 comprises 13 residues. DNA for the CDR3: TGTGCCAGCTCTATGACGCGAAACACTGAAGCTTTCTTT. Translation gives CASSMTRNTEAFF.

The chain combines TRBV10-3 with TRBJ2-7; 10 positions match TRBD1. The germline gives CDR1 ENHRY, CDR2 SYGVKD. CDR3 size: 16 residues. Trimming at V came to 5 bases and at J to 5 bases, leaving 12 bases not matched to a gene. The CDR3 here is CAISIKPRDRGHEQYF. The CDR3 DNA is TGTGCCATCAGTATCAAACCTCGGGACAGGGGCCACGAGCAGTACTTC.

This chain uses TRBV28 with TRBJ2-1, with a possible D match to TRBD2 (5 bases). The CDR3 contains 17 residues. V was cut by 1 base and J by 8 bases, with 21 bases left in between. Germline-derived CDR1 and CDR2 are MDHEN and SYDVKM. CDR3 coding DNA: TGTGCCAGCAGTTTATTACTAGAGTCGGCTGGGTTAGATGAGCAGTTCTTC. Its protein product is CASSLLLESAGLDEQFF.

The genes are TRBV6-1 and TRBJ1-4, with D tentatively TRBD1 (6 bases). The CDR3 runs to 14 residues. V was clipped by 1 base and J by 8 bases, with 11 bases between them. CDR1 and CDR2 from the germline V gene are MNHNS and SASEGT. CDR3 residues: CASSEVGGWEKLFF. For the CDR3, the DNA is TGTGCCAGCAGTGAAGTGGGGGGCTGGGAAAAACTGTTTTTT.

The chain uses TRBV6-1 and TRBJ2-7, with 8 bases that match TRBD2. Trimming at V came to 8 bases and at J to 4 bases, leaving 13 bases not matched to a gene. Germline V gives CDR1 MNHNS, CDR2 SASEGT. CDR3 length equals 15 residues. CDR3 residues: CASSEDATSAYEQYF. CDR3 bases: TGTGCCAGCTCCGAAGATGCGACTAGCGCTTACGAGCAGTACTTC.

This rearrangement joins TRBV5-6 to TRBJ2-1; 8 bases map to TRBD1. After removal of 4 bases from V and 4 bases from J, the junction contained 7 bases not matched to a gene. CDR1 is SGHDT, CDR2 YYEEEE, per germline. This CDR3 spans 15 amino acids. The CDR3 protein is CASSLRTGWYNEQFF. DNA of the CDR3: TGTGCCAGCAGCCTACGGACAGGGTGGTACAATGAGCAGTTCTTC.

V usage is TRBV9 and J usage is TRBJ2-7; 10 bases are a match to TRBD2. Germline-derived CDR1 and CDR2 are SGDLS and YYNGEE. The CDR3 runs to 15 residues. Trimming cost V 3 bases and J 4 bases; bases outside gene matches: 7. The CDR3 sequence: CASSATASGSYEQYF. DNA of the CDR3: TGTGCCAGCAGCGCTACGGCTAGCGGGAGTTACGAGCAGTACTTC.

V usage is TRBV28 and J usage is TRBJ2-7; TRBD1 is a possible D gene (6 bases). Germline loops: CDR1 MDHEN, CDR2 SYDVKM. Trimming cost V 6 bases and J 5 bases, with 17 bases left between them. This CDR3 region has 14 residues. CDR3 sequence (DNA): TGTGCCAGCAGCCCCCCCCAGGGGTTCCACGAGCAGTACTTC. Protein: CASSPPQGFHEQYF.

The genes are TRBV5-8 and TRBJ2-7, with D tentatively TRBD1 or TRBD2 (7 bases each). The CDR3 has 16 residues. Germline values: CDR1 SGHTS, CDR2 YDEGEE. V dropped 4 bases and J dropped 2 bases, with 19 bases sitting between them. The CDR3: CASSPGTARGAYEQYF. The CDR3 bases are TGTGCCAGCAGCCCCGGGACAGCCCGGGGGGCCTACGAGCAGTACTTC.

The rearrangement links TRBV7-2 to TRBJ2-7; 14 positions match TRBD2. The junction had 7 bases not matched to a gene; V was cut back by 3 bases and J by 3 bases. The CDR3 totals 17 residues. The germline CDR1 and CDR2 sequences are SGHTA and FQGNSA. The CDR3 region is CASSFGTSGRADYEQYF. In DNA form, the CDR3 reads TGTGCCAGCAGCTTCGGGACTAGCGGGAGAGCCGACTACGAGCAGTACTTC.

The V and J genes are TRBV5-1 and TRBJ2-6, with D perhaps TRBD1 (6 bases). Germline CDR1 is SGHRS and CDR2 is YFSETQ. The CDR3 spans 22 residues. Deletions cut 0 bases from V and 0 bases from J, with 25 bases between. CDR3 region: CASSLAPRIQTGIPSGANVLTF. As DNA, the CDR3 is TGCGCCAGCAGCTTGGCTCCACGTATCCAGACAGGAATTCCCTCTGGGGCCAACGTCCTGACTTTC. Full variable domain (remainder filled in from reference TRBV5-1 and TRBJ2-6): KAGVTQTPRYLIKTRGQQVTLSCSPISGHRSVSWYQQTPGQGLQFLFEYFSETQRNKGNFPGRFSGRQFSNSRSEMNVSTLELGDSALYLCASSLAPRIQTGIPSGANVLTFGAGSRLTVL.

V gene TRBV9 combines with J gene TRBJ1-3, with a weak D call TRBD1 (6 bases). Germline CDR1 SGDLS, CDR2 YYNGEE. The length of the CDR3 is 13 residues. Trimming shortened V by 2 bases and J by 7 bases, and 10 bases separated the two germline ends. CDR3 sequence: CASSVSGENTIYF. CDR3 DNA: TGTGCCAGCAGCGTCTCAGGGGAGAACACCATATATTTT.

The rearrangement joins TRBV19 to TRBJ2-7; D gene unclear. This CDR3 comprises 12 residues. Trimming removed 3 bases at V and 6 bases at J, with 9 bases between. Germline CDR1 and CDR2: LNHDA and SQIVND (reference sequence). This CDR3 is CASSMDQREQYF. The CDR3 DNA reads TGTGCCAGTAGTATGGATCAGCGCGAGCAGTACTTC.

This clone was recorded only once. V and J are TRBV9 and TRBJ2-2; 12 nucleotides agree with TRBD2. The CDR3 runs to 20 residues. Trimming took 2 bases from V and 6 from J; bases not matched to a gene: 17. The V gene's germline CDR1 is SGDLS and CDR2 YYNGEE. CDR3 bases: TGTGCCAGCAGCGTGACTAGCGGGAGTGGAGCGCGTGGATCACCCGGGGAGCTGTTTTTT. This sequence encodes CASSVTSGSGARGSPGELFF.

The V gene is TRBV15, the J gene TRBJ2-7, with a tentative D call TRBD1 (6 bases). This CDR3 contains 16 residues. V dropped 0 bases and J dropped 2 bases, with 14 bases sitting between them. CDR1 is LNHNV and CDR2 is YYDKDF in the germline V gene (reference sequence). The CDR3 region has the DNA TGTGCCACCAGCAGAGATCGCAGGGGTTCTCCCTACGAGCAGTACTTC. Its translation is CATSRDRRGSPYEQYF.

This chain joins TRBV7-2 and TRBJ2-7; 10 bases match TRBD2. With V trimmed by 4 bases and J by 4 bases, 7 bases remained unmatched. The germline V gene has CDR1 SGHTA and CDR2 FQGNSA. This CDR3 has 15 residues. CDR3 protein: CASSYLRTSGYEQYF. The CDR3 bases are TGTGCCAGCAGCTACCTCCGGACTAGCGGATACGAGCAGTACTTC.

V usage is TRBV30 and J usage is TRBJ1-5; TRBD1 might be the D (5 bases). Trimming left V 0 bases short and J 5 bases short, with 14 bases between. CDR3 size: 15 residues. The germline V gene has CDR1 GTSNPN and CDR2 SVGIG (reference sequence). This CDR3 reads CAWSVPSRDHQPQHF. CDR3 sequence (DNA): TGTGCCTGGAGTGTACCCAGCAGGGACCATCAGCCCCAGCATTTT.

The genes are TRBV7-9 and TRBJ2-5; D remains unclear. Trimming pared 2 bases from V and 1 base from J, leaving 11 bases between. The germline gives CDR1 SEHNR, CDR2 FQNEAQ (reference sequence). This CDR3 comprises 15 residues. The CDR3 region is CASSLQPKGQETQYF. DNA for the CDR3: TGTGCCAGCAGCTTACAACCCAAGGGCCAAGAGACCCAGTACTTC.